This is a list of T cell receptor beta chains from one sample in a study of early T cells in non-severe SARS-CoV-2 infection. TCRdb re-called the 5' RACE reads with MiXCR, one entry per CDR3 protein. This table has tens of thousands of distinct CDR3 sequences, 8.5% to 10% appearing once. The sample comprised whole blood. Source of these receptors: an adult who was a healthcare worker with PCR-confirmed SARS-CoV-2 infection or an uninfected control (not recorded which). CDR3s include the opening cysteine and the closing phenylalanine or tryptophan. D genes are given only for firm matches. Only some rows state a clone size, as once, few, many or a class for expanded clones.

TRBJ1-1 | . | TRBV15 | . | CATSRDYAVEAFF | TGTGCCACCAGCAGAGATTACGCGGTTGAAGCTTTCTTT
TRBJ2-2 | many | TRBV6-2/TRBV6-3 | . | CASSYGQGLYTGELFF | TGTGCCAGCAGTTACGGGCAGGGGTTATACACCGGGGAGCTGTTTTTT
TRBJ1-6 | . | TRBV30 | . | CSHLGCSPLHF | TGTTCTCACCTTGGTTGTTCACCCCTCCACTTT
TRBJ2-3 | few | TRBV7-2 | . | CASSLIGATDTQYF | TGTGCCAGCAGCCTCATCGGGGCCACAGATACGCAGTATTTT
TRBJ2-6 | few | TRBV6-5 | . | CASSAGGANVLTF | TGTGCCAGCTCAGCAGGCGGGGCCAACGTCCTGACTTTC
TRBJ1-5 | many | TRBV4-2 | TRBD1 | CASSPPGQNNQPQHF | TGTGCCAGCAGCCCACCGGGACAGAACAATCAGCCCCAGCATTTT
TRBJ2-1 | . | TRBV5-1 | TRBD1 | CASSSDRGASVPSQFF | TGCGCCAGCAGCTCGGACAGGGGGGCCTCTGTGCCCTCGCAGTTCTTC
TRBJ2-3 | many | TRBV7-8 | TRBD2 | CASASLVGGGADTQYF | TGTGCCAGCGCCTCATTAGTGGGGGGAGGGGCAGATACGCAGTATTTT
TRBJ2-4 | few | TRBV9 | . | CASSVDPEDYSIAKNIQYF | TGTGCCAGCAGCGTAGACCCTGAAGATTACTCCATAGCCAAAAACATTCAGTACTTC
TRBJ2-3 | few | TRBV7-3 | . | CASSHYGSTSTDTQYF | TGTGCCAGCAGCCACTACGGGTCGACTAGCACAGATACGCAGTATTTT
TRBJ1-2 | many | TRBV4-1 | TRBD1 | CASSIPTGGLGYTF | TGCGCCAGCAGCATTCCGACAGGGGGTTTGGGCTACACCTTC
TRBJ2-2 | few | TRBV7-8 | . | CASSLVQVRTLNTGELFF | TGTGCCAGCAGCTTAGTCCAGGTTCGAACGCTGAACACCGGGGAGCTGTTTTTT
TRBJ2-1 | many | TRBV5-6 | . | CASRRGSYNEQFF | TGTGCCAGCAGGCGTGGGTCTTACAATGAGCAGTTCTTC
TRBJ1-4 | . | TRBV12-3/TRBV12-4 | . | CASSLGLFRGLRNEKLFF | TGTGCCAGCAGTTTGGGACTATTCAGGGGATTACGAAATGAAAAACTGTTTTTT
TRBJ2-3 | few | TRBV5-8 | . | CASSFQTRADTQYF | TGTGCCAGCAGCTTCCAGACTAGGGCAGATACGCAGTATTTT
TRBJ1-2 | . | TRBV5-4 | . | CASSSGSQGGYGYTF | TGTGCCAGCAGCTCCGGCTCTCAAGGGGGCTATGGCTACACCTTC
TRBJ2-7 | few | TRBV15 | . | CATSRQGSSYEQYF | TGTGCCACCAGCAGACAGGGAAGCTCCTACGAGCAGTACTTC
TRBJ2-3 | many | TRBV7-2 | . | CASSYERLSTDTQYF | TGTGCCAGCAGCTATGAACGCCTTTCGACAGATACGCAGTATTTT
TRBJ2-3 | . | TRBV27 | TRBD1 | CASSPRDRVTDTQYF | TGTGCCAGCAGTCCCCGGGACAGGGTAACAGATACGCAGTATTTT
TRBJ2-7 | many | TRBV7-6 | . | CASGWTMWNYEQYF | TGTGCCAGCGGATGGACTATGTGGAACTACGAGCAGTACTTC
TRBJ2-3 | many | TRBV3-1 | . | CASSQRTGYADTQYF | TGTGCCAGCAGCCAACGGACGGGATACGCAGATACGCAGTATTTT
TRBJ1-2 | . | TRBV7-9 | . | CASSSAGSEYGYTF | TGTGCCAGCAGCTCGGCAGGGTCGGAGTATGGCTACACCTTC
TRBJ2-7 | few | TRBV12-5 | TRBD2 | CASGSDLAGVTGEQYF | TGTGCTAGTGGGTCAGATTTAGCGGGAGTGACGGGGGAGCAGTACTTC
TRBJ2-5 | large | TRBV7-9 | . | CASRYGQKETQYF | TGTGCCAGCAGGTACGGACAGAAAGAGACCCAGTACTTC